The clone carrying this T cell receptor (beta chain) was picked up a small number of times. Germline CDR1 and CDR2: KGHSY and FQNENV. V was cut by 5 bases and J by 0 bases, with 8 bases left in between. The CDR3 loop spans 14 amino acids. In the PCR, 60 Vbeta and 13 Jbeta primers were used. Clones were read by immunoSEQ multiplex PCR, and TCRdb kept only the in-frame ones, dropping some. The top ten clones hold roughly 6% of a sample with about 43,000 clones, more than 45% of them seen once. This sample was taken from a study of cytomegalovirus exposure and HLA in healthy donors. The specimen was PBMCs. The chain employs TRBV16 and TRBJ1-3; perhaps TRBD1 as D (5 bases). This TCR was sampled from a man aged 60-69 years in good health and CMV-seronegative. This CDR3 is CASSGQGSGNTIYF. The CDR3 bases are TGTGCCAGCAGCGGCCAGGGCTCTGGAAACACCATATATTTT. The whole variable domain, remainder taken from reference TRBV16 and TRBJ1-3, is GEEVAQTPKHLVRGEGQKAKLYCAPIKGHSYVFWYQQVLKNEFKFLISFQNENVFDETGMPKERFSAKCLPNSPCSLEIQATKLEDSAVYFCASSGQGSGNTIYFGEGSWLTVV.